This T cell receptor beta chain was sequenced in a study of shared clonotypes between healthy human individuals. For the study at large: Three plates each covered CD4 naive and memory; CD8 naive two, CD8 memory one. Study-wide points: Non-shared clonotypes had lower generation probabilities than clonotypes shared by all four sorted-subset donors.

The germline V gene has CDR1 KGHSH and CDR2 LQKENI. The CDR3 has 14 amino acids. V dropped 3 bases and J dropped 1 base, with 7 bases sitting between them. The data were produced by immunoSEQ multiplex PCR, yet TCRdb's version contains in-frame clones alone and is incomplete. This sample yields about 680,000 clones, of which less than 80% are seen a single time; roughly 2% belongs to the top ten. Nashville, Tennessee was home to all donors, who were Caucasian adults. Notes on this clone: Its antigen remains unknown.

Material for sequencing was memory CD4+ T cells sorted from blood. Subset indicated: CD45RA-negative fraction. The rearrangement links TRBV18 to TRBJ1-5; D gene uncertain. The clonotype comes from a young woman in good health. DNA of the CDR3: TGTGCCAGCTCACCCTCGGAAAGCAATCAGCCCCAGCATTTT. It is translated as CASSPSESNQPQHF.